The rows below give T cell receptor beta chains drawn from one sample of a study of CD8+ T cells in alopecia areata. Method: immunoSEQ multiplex PCR; TCRdb's copy keeps in-frame clones and lacks some. The data show under 200,000 clones, 60% to 75% seen once. The starting material was CD4+ T cells sorted from blood, obtained at week 24, from a patient treated with tofacitinib. The receptors were gathered from a human donor with alopecia areata. The CDR3 runs from the conserved cysteine through the conserved F or W. The order of the fields is clone size, V gene, J gene, CDR3 protein. Size is omitted from some rows. Given values are once, few, many or a class for expanded clones.

clone_size: once
v_call: TRBV10-3
j_call: TRBJ2-7
cdr3_aa: CASSSISHGYEQYF

clone_size: few
v_call: TRBV13
j_call: TRBJ2-7
cdr3_aa: CASSPDSDLKEQYF

clone_size: .
v_call: TRBV7-9
j_call: TRBJ2-4
cdr3_aa: CASSVPGLAGMAKNIQYF

clone_size: .
v_call: TRBV29-1
j_call: TRBJ2-3
cdr3_aa: CSDGRTSTDTQYF

clone_size: few
v_call: TRBV7-2
j_call: TRBJ1-2
cdr3_aa: CASSPDSNYGYTF

clone_size: few
v_call: TRBV9
j_call: TRBJ2-3
cdr3_aa: CASSVSVGTDTQYF

clone_size: .
v_call: TRBV6-5
j_call: TRBJ1-5
cdr3_aa: CASRDGQGGNQPQHF

clone_size: .
v_call: TRBV2
j_call: TRBJ2-5
cdr3_aa: CASGLADFQETQYF

clone_size: .
v_call: TRBV23-1
j_call: TRBJ1-2
cdr3_aa: CASSLGSWNGYTF

clone_size: .
v_call: TRBV11-2
j_call: TRBJ2-7
cdr3_aa: CASSTGAVYEQYF

clone_size: .
v_call: TRBV6-5
j_call: TRBJ2-5
cdr3_aa: CASSYRTGGDPETQYF

clone_size: few
v_call: TRBV10-3
j_call: TRBJ1-2
cdr3_aa: CAISFTGTANYGYTF

clone_size: .
v_call: TRBV19
j_call: TRBJ1-2
cdr3_aa: CASRMTGTGSGYTF

clone_size: .
v_call: TRBV29-1
j_call: TRBJ2-3
cdr3_aa: CSVSGGFTAATQYF

clone_size: .
v_call: TRBV28
j_call: TRBJ2-3
cdr3_aa: CASSQQGRSSTDTQYF

clone_size: .
v_call: TRBV2
j_call: TRBJ1-2
cdr3_aa: CASRGDTANYGYTF

clone_size: few
v_call: TRBV2
j_call: TRBJ1-5
cdr3_aa: CASRPDTSGNQPQHF

clone_size: few
v_call: TRBV6-1
j_call: TRBJ1-5
cdr3_aa: CASSAGISNQPQHF

clone_size: few
v_call: TRBV30
j_call: TRBJ1-1
cdr3_aa: CAWGTGGTPSTEAFF

clone_size: .
v_call: TRBV5-1
j_call: TRBJ1-2
cdr3_aa: CASSGGQGYGYTF

clone_size: .
v_call: TRBV19
j_call: TRBJ2-7
cdr3_aa: CASKGRTPPEQYF

clone_size: .
v_call: TRBV5-4
j_call: TRBJ2-1
cdr3_aa: CASSLQGGHNEQFF

clone_size: .
v_call: TRBV9
j_call: TRBJ2-1
cdr3_aa: CASSVGGGTYNEQFF

clone_size: .
v_call: TRBV30
j_call: TRBJ1-6
cdr3_aa: CASDRARNSPLHF

clone_size: .
v_call: TRBV2
j_call: TRBJ1-4
cdr3_aa: CASRSDRANEKLFF

clone_size: .
v_call: TRBV5-1
j_call: TRBJ2-1
cdr3_aa: CASSFRAGSSYNEQFF

clone_size: once
v_call: TRBV28
j_call: TRBJ2-5
cdr3_aa: CASSQETQYF

clone_size: .
v_call: TRBV25-1
j_call: TRBJ2-3
cdr3_aa: CASSVGGSTDTQYF

clone_size: .
v_call: TRBV7-9
j_call: TRBJ2-4
cdr3_aa: CASSLRAGGTKNIQYF

clone_size: few
v_call: TRBV19
j_call: TRBJ1-1
cdr3_aa: CASRTGSATEAFF

clone_size: .
v_call: TRBV10-2
j_call: TRBJ1-5
cdr3_aa: CASSSDRVAQPQHF

clone_size: .
v_call: TRBV10-3
j_call: TRBJ2-7
cdr3_aa: CAIRDFSEQYF

clone_size: few
v_call: TRBV2
j_call: TRBJ1-4
cdr3_aa: CASSDRVGGDEKLFF

clone_size: .
v_call: TRBV18
j_call: TRBJ2-1
cdr3_aa: CASSPETDNEQFF

clone_size: .
v_call: TRBV27
j_call: TRBJ2-3
cdr3_aa: CASSSQQPGTDTQYF

clone_size: few
v_call: TRBV11-2
j_call: TRBJ2-4
cdr3_aa: CASSLTAVPGQNIQYF

clone_size: .
v_call: TRBV29-1
j_call: TRBJ2-7
cdr3_aa: CSVESGREQYF

clone_size: .
v_call: TRBV25-1
j_call: TRBJ1-4
cdr3_aa: CASNPGQGNEKLFF

clone_size: few
v_call: TRBV7-9
j_call: TRBJ2-2
cdr3_aa: CASSSITGTGGGELFF

clone_size: few
v_call: TRBV29-1
j_call: TRBJ2-7
cdr3_aa: CSVEDGGAEQYF

clone_size: once
v_call: TRBV2
j_call: TRBJ1-2
cdr3_aa: CASTTGRGYTF

clone_size: .
v_call: TRBV29-1
j_call: TRBJ2-1
cdr3_aa: CSVVGGYNEQFF

clone_size: .
v_call: TRBV9
j_call: TRBJ2-7
cdr3_aa: CASSVAVNLYEQYF

clone_size: .
v_call: TRBV18
j_call: TRBJ2-7
cdr3_aa: CASSPTTSTGQGTYEQYF

clone_size: few
v_call: TRBV5-1
j_call: TRBJ2-5
cdr3_aa: CASSKQETQYF

clone_size: .
v_call: TRBV6-5
j_call: TRBJ2-5
cdr3_aa: CASSPAGGLWETQYF

clone_size: few
v_call: TRBV30
j_call: TRBJ1-2
cdr3_aa: CAWSADTGTGGYTF

clone_size: .
v_call: TRBV30
j_call: TRBJ2-1
cdr3_aa: CAVPTDKDNEQFF

clone_size: .
v_call: TRBV30
j_call: TRBJ2-1
cdr3_aa: CAWSSPGLAGRSNEQFF

clone_size: .
v_call: TRBV5-4
j_call: TRBJ2-1
cdr3_aa: CASPAGVNEQFF

clone_size: many
v_call: TRBV4-2
j_call: TRBJ2-1
cdr3_aa: CASSQDRAYNEQFF

clone_size: .
v_call: TRBV29-1
j_call: TRBJ2-5
cdr3_aa: CSVTPGAGETQYF

clone_size: .
v_call: TRBV5-6
j_call: TRBJ1-2
cdr3_aa: CASRIPSGGYTF

clone_size: .
v_call: TRBV29-1
j_call: TRBJ2-7
cdr3_aa: CSVEGGAYEQYF

clone_size: .
v_call: TRBV30
j_call: TRBJ1-5
cdr3_aa: CAWSDQGQKPQHF

clone_size: few
v_call: TRBV25-1
j_call: TRBJ2-2
cdr3_aa: CASSEYGAGTGELFF

clone_size: .
v_call: TRBV6-6
j_call: TRBJ1-1
cdr3_aa: CASSYPSRGGNTEAFF

clone_size: .
v_call: TRBV6-5
j_call: TRBJ1-2
cdr3_aa: CASSYRWGGYTF

clone_size: few
v_call: TRBV5-1
j_call: TRBJ2-7
cdr3_aa: CASSLEGKNYEQYF

clone_size: .
v_call: TRBV6-6
j_call: TRBJ1-1
cdr3_aa: CASSYRDRNTEAFF